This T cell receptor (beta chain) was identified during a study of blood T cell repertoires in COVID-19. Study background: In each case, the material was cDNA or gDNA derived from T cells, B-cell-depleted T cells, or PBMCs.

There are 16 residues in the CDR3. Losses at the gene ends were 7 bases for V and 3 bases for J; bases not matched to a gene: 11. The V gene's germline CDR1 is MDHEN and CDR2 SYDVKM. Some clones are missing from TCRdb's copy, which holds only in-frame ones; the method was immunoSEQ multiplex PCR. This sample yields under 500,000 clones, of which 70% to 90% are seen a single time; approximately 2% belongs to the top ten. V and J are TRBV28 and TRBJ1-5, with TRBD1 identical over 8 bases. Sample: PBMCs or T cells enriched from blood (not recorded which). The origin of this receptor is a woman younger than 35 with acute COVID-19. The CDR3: CASIPQTGANNQPQHF. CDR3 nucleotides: TGTGCCAGCATCCCCCAGACAGGGGCAAACAATCAGCCCCAGCATTTT.